The 15 T cell receptor beta chains in this list originate from one sample, sequenced in a study of blood T cells in healthy people across ages. With a J-beta primer mix and a sample-barcoded 5' primer, a second PCR ran about 6 to 11 cycles. TCRdb ran MiXCR on the 5' RACE reads and lists one entry per CDR3 protein. The sample consists of around 940,000 distinct CDR3 sequences, roughly 47% of them appearing once. Specimen: blood. Every receptor here comes from a woman aged 55 to 70 in good health.

The chain joins TRBV28 to TRBJ2-2; 8 bases are shared with TRBD1. Germline V gene lookup returns CDR1 MDHEN and CDR2 SYDVKM. The CDR3 has 15 residues. V was pared by 6 bases and J by 2 bases, with 5 bases of the junction left unmatched. In DNA form, the CDR3 reads TGTGCCAGCAGAAAACAGGGGGGCAACACCGGGGAGCTGTTTTTT. Its translation is CASRKQGGNTGELFF.

This clonotype was counted a few times. CDR3 sequence: CASSPPPAGVGETQYF. In DNA form, the CDR3 reads TGTGCCAGCAGTCCCCCCCCAGCGGGAGTTGGGGAGACCCAGTACTTC. The genes are TRBV28 and TRBJ2-5; TRBD2 matches 8 bases. The J segment lost 5 bases and the V segment lost 5 bases, leaving 13 bases of the junction unmatched. The CDR3 runs to 16 residues. CDR1 is MDHEN and CDR2 is SYDVKM in the germline V gene. Looking up the rest from reference TRBV28 and TRBJ2-5 gives the full variable domain: DVKVTQSSRYLVKRTGEKVFLECVQDMDHENMFWYRQDPGLGLRLIYFSYDVKMKEKGDIPEGYSVSREKKERFSLILESASTNQTSMYLCASSPPPAGVGETQYFGPGTRLLVL.

This clonotype turned up a few times. The rearrangement joins TRBV12-3 or TRBV12-4 to TRBJ2-7; unclear D gene. The CDR3 has 10 residues. The ends were cut back, 5 bases at V and 6 bases at J, with 5 bases in the middle. CDR3 in amino acids: CASSGVEQYF. CDR3 DNA sequence: TGTGCCAGCAGTGGGGTCGAGCAGTACTTC.

This clonotype was detected a few times. This chain links TRBV6-5 with TRBJ2-7; the D gene is possibly TRBD1 (5 bases). V was cut by 0 bases and J by 2 bases, with 14 bases left in between. This CDR3 has 16 residues. Germline CDR1 and CDR2: MNHEY and SVGAGI. The CDR3 DNA sequence: TGTGCCAGCAGTTACTCGGTGGCAGGGCTCACCTACGAGCAGTACTTC. It yields the protein CASSYSVAGLTYEQYF.

The rearrangement links TRBV3-1 to TRBJ2-3; 12 bases align to TRBD2. The CDR3 is 17 amino acids. The junction had 7 bases not matched to a gene; V was cut back by 1 base and J by 5 bases. The germline CDR1 and CDR2 sequences are LGHDT and YNNKEL (reference sequence). The CDR3 region is CASSQAPTSGSGDTQYF. For the CDR3, the DNA is TGTGCCAGCAGCCAAGCTCCGACTAGCGGGAGTGGAGATACGCAGTATTTT.

This clonotype was recorded many times. It may be a read error: a sequence one base away is much more abundant. The chain couples TRBV27 to TRBJ1-1, with D possibly being TRBD1 (5 bases). The CDR3 spans 15 residues. V lost 7 bases and J 1 base, leaving 16 bases between the germline ends. The germline gives CDR1 MNHEY, CDR2 SMNVEV (reference sequence). CDR3 amino acids: CASNSGGLPNTEAFF. CDR3 bases: TGTGCCAGCAACTCCGGGGGTCTCCCGAACACTGAAGCTTTCTTT.

The CDR3 region is CASGTHASTDTQYF. The CDR3 DNA sequence: TGCGCCAGCGGCACTCATGCTAGCACAGATACGCAGTATTTT. V is TRBV10-2 and J is TRBJ2-3, with D unresolved. Germline values: CDR1 WSHSY, CDR2 SAAADI. There are 14 residues in the CDR3. V lost 8 bases, J lost 0 bases, and 12 bases lay in between.

The chain combines TRBV15 with TRBJ2-5; no definite D call. Germline CDR1 and CDR2: LNHNV and YYDKDF (reference sequence). V was shortened by 7 bases and J by 11 bases, with 20 bases between the two germline ends. The CDR3 length is 13 residues. In DNA, the CDR3 is TGTGCCACCACTACCTTCGGCTACAATGAGCAGTACTTC. Amino acids: CATTTFGYNEQYF.

The rearrangement joins TRBV29-1 to TRBJ2-7, with a tentative D call TRBD2 (7 bases). The J call may not be correct, given that the DNA end is closer to TRBJ2-5. CDR1 SQVTM and CDR2 ANQGSEA come from the germline V gene. The CDR3 is 12 amino acids. Here the CDR3 DNA reads TGCAGTGCTCCGGGGGGCGGCGAGACCCAGTACTTC. Translated: CSAPGGGETQYF.

The chain is built from TRBV18 and TRBJ2-3, with 10 bases fitting TRBD2. V lost 5 bases and J lost 2; bases outside the gene matches: 10. The CDR3 contains 17 residues. In germline, CDR1 is KGHSH, CDR2 LQKENI. CDR3: CASSSQSGRGNTDTQYF. The DNA of the CDR3 is TGTGCCAGCTCATCTCAGAGCGGGAGGGGAAACACAGATACGCAGTATTTT.

CDR3 sequence reads: CASSLDRVPGLNEQFF. The CDR3 DNA reads TGTGCCAGCAGCTTAGATCGGGTCCCCGGTTTAAATGAGCAGTTCTTC. The chain carries TRBV7-2 and TRBJ2-1; D remains ambiguous. V was pared by 1 base and J by 7 bases, with 17 bases between. The CDR3 totals 16 residues. Germline CDR1 SGHTA, CDR2 FQGNSA.

V is TRBV2 and J is TRBJ2-3, with 7 nucleotides matching TRBD1. V was clipped by 8 bases and J by 1 base; unmatched bases: 9. Germline V gene lookup returns CDR1 SNHLY and CDR2 FYNNEI. The CDR3 length is 15 residues. Written as DNA, the CDR3 is TGTGCCAGCGCCTCACAGGGGACCCGCACAGATACGCAGTATTTT. Translated, it gives CASASQGTRTDTQYF. Variable domain in full (rest from reference TRBV2 and TRBJ2-3): EPEVTQTPSHQVTQMGQEVILRCVPISNHLYFYWYRQILGQKVEFLVSFYNNEISEKSEIFDDQFSVERPDGSNFTLKIRSTKLEDSAMYFCASASQGTRTDTQYFGPGTRLTVL.

A few counts support this clonotype. This chain uses TRBV7-2 with TRBJ2-5, with 11 bases identical to TRBD2. Germline V lookup: CDR1 SGHTA, CDR2 FQGNSA. The CDR3 spans 14 residues. J lost 13 bases, V lost 5 bases, and 12 bases had no gene match. Here the CDR3 reads CASSLGTSGITGYF. DNA of the CDR3: TGTGCCAGCAGCCTAGGGACTAGCGGAATTACTGGGTACTTC.

The rearrangement uses TRBV12-3 or TRBV12-4 and TRBJ2-1, with D unclear. The CDR3 runs 13 residues. V dropped 7 bases and J dropped 5 bases, with 12 bases sitting between them. For the CDR3, the DNA is TGTGCCAGCACCCCTTCGAAGCACAATGAGCAGTTCTTC. It is translated as CASTPSKHNEQFF.

This clonotype was counted a single time. The CDR3 protein is CASRPGRVETQYF. DNA of the CDR3: TGTGCCAGCAGGCCAGGCAGGGTAGAGACCCAGTACTTC. V gene TRBV7-9 combines with J gene TRBJ2-5, with a possible D match to TRBD1 (5 bases). Trimming took off 6 bases at V and 4 bases at J, with 12 bases between the two ends. CDR3 length equals 13 residues. CDR1 is SEHNR and CDR2 is FQNEAQ in the germline V gene (reference sequence).